This T cell receptor (beta chain) is drawn from a study of lymphopenia after photon versus proton radiotherapy. Study-wide results and limits: After lymphocyte nadir, photon-treated repertoires showed oligoclonal expansion, especially CD8+ Temra. Post-nadir TCR diversity decline inversely tracked overall survival among those who died. Authors raise, but do not show, better survival with proton therapy. Under photons, naive T cells and diversity fell while effector/memory populations rose.

As to this clone: Its antigen is unidentified.

Profiled with immunoSEQ multiplex PCR; TCRdb holds only in-frame clones, not every one. The table lists more than 35,000 clones, about 84% of them singletons. The CDR3 extends over 17 amino acids. After removal of 6 bases from V and 6 bases from J, the junction contained 13 bases not matched to a gene. Germline V gene data show CDR1 as MGHRA and CDR2 as YSYEKL. The source of this sequence is a man over 45 with gastric cancer. This sequence joins TRBV4-1 and TRBJ2-2, with 10 bases aligning to TRBD2. Sequenced here: peripheral blood, sampled from a patient treated with photon-based radiotherapy. CDR3 nucleotide sequence: TGCGCCAGCAGTCTTCTAGCGGGAGTAGTTCAATCCGGGGAGCTGTTTTTT. Encoded protein: CASSLLAGVVQSGELFF.